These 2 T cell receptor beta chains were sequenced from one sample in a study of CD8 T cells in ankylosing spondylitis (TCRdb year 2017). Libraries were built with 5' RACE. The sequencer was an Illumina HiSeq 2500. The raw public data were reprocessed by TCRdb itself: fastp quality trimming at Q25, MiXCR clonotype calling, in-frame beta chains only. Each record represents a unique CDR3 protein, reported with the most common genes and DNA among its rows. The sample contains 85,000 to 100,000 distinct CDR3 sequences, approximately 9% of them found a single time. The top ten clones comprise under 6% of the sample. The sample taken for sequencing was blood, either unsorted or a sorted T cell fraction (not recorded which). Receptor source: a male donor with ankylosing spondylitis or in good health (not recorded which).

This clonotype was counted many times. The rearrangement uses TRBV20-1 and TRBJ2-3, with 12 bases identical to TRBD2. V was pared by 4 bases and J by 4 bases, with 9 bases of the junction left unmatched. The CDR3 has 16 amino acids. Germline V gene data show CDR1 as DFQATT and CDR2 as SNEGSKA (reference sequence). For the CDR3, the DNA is TGCAGTGCTACCAGACTAGCGGGGGCCGCCCCAGATACGCAGTATTTT. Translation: CSATRLAGAAPDTQYF.

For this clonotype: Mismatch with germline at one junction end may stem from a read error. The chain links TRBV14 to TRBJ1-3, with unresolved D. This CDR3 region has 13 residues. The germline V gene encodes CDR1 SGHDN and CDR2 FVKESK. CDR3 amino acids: CASSQGSGNNIYF. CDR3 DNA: TGTGCCAGCAGCCAGGGTTCAGGAAACAACATATATTTT.